The 26 T cell receptor beta chains in this list originate from one sample, sequenced in a study of blood T cell repertoires in COVID-19 (dated by TCRdb to the early 2020s). Library preparation was by the immunoSEQ multiplex PCR assay. Entries here come from immuneACCESS through TCRdb and include only in-frame sequences with V and J called. Some clones fail to appear in such tables; in the studies checked, an unresolved V gene covers under half of the shortfall, and the cause of the remainder is unknown. The sample table lists a few hundred thousand clones, 88% of them with a count of one. Approximately 4% of the sample comes from the top ten. Sequencing input: peripheral blood. These receptors originate from a woman aged 50 to 60 with active or convalescent COVID-19.

This clone was seen a single time. The chain couples TRBV18 to TRBJ1-2; D remains ambiguous. There are 12 residues in the CDR3. The germline V gene has CDR1 KGHSH and CDR2 LQKENI. Trimming removed 2 bases at V and 5 bases at J, with 6 bases between. DNA of the CDR3: TGTGCCAGCTCACCAGGGCAATATGGCTACACCTTC. Its protein is CASSPGQYGYTF.

The chain uses TRBV7-8 and TRBJ1-6; 7 bases match TRBD1. Germline CDR1 is SGHVS and CDR2 is FQNEAQ. J was trimmed by 0 bases and V by 1 base; bases with no gene match: 9. The CDR3 is 19 residues long. CDR3 nucleotides: TGTGCCAGCAGCTTAGATAAAGACAGGGACGTCTCCTATAATTCACCCCTCCACTTT. Encoded protein: CASSLDKDRDVSYNSPLHF.

This chain joins TRBV5-1 and TRBJ2-1, with D possibly being TRBD1 (6 bases). V was clipped by 4 bases and J by 7 bases, with 15 bases between them. The CDR3 contains 14 residues. CDR1 and CDR2 from the germline V gene are SGHRS and YFSETQ. The CDR3 DNA reads TGCGCCAGCAGCAGACGCCAGGGGCAGAATGAGCAGTTCTTC. Its protein is CASSRRQGQNEQFF.

The chain combines TRBV27 with TRBJ1-2; no definite D call. Germline V gene lookup returns CDR1 MNHEY and CDR2 SMNVEV (reference sequence). The CDR3 runs to 14 residues. V shed 3 bases and J shed 3 bases, with 11 bases lying between them. CDR3 bases: TGTGCCAGCAGTTTGAGCAGGAACTACTATGGCTACACCTTC. Translation: CASSLSRNYYGYTF.

This clone was counted a few times. This sequence joins TRBV6-2 or TRBV6-3 and TRBJ1-1, with 7 bases aligning to TRBD1. Germline trimming cut 4 bases from V and 3 bases from J; bases unmatched to any gene: 2. Germline CDR1 is MNHEY and CDR2 is SVGEGT. The CDR3 extends over 13 amino acids. CDR3 nucleotides: TGTGCCAGCAGTTGGGGACAGTACACTGAAGCTTTCTTT. Residues: CASSWGQYTEAFF.

This chain uses TRBV5-1 with TRBJ2-3; no clear D. Germline assignment: CDR1 SGHRS and CDR2 YFSETQ. Trimming took 0 bases from V and 3 from J, leaving 11 bases between them. The CDR3 consists of 15 residues. Here the CDR3 DNA reads TGCGCCAGCAGCTTGGCTACAGTTGAGACAGATACGCAGTATTTT. Its protein product is CASSLATVETDTQYF.

The V call is TRBV18, the J call TRBJ2-7; TRBD1 agrees at 8 bases. The CDR3 has 16 amino acids. Trimming removed 3 bases from V and 6 bases from J; junction bases left unmatched: 13. Germline V gives CDR1 KGHSH, CDR2 LQKENI. CDR3 DNA: TGTGCCAGCTCACCCAGAGGACAGGGTCTAATTTCCGAGCAGTACTTC. This codes for CASSPRGQGLISEQYF.

The chain uses TRBV6-5 and TRBJ1-2; 11 bases fit TRBD1. The CDR3 contains 13 residues. Trimming at V came to 6 bases and at J to 7 bases, leaving 4 bases not matched to a gene. CDR1 and CDR2 from the germline V gene are MNHEY and SVGAGI. The CDR3 nucleotides are TGTGCCAGCAGACCCGGGACAGGGGGTGGCTACACCTTC. Residues: CASRPGTGGGYTF.

CDR3 residues: CASRFGVNYGYTF. In DNA, the CDR3 is TGTGCCAGCAGATTCGGGGTTAACTATGGCTACACCTTC. The chain employs TRBV12-3 or TRBV12-4 and TRBJ1-2; D not resolved. The ends were cut back, 6 bases at V and 1 base at J, with 9 bases in the middle. The CDR3 spans 13 residues.

The chain is built from TRBV6-5 and TRBJ2-7, with 10 bases aligning to TRBD2. The CDR3 has 15 residues. Germline CDR1 reads MNHEY; CDR2 reads SVGAGI. The ends lost 7 bases at V and 4 bases at J; junction bases unmatched: 10. CDR3 nucleotide sequence: TGTGCCAGCACCAAAAGCGGACTAGCGGATTACGAGCAGTACTTC. Translated: CASTKSGLADYEQYF.

This rearrangement joins TRBV10-3 to TRBJ2-7, with D perhaps TRBD2 (5 bases). The germline gives CDR1 ENHRY, CDR2 SYGVKD. This CDR3 has 12 amino acids. Trimming took 4 bases from V and 6 from J, leaving 10 bases between them. CDR3 sequence: CAISAVEGEQYF. Written as DNA, the CDR3 is TGTGCCATCAGTGCAGTAGAGGGCGAGCAGTACTTC.

This chain joins TRBV25-1 and TRBJ1-1; D is ambiguous. CDR1 MGHDK and CDR2 SYGVNS come from the germline V gene. Trimming removed 3 bases at V and 7 bases at J, with 15 bases between. The CDR3 length is 14 residues. CDR3 region: CASSDLAITGEAFF. DNA for the CDR3: TGTGCCAGCAGTGATCTCGCGATAACGGGTGAAGCTTTCTTT.

This chain links TRBV11-2 with TRBJ2-1, with D maybe TRBD2 (6 bases). The V end lost 4 bases, the J end lost 8 bases, and 15 bases lay between the germline ends. The CDR3 totals 14 residues. Germline V gene lookup returns CDR1 SGHAT and CDR2 FQNNGV. CDR3 sequence reads: CASSSLLAKDEQFF. CDR3 in DNA: TGTGCCAGCAGCTCCCTACTAGCTAAGGATGAGCAGTTCTTC.

The chain carries TRBV7-8 and TRBJ1-4; 7 positions match TRBD1. Germline-derived CDR1 and CDR2 are SGHVS and FQNEAQ. The CDR3 extends over 16 amino acids. The ends lost 3 bases at V and 4 bases at J; junction bases unmatched: 8. The CDR3 loop is CASSLAPGQLNEKLFF. The DNA of the CDR3 is TGTGCCAGCAGCTTGGCTCCGGGACAGCTTAATGAAAAACTGTTTTTT.

CDR3 DNA: TGTGCCAGCAGAGGGACAGAGAACACCATATATTTT. This sequence encodes CASRGTENTIYF. V usage is TRBV19 and J usage is TRBJ1-3; 7 bases align to TRBD1. The germline gives CDR1 LNHDA, CDR2 SQIVND (reference sequence). The junction had 6 bases not matched to a gene; V was cut back by 9 bases and J by 7 bases. This CDR3 has 12 amino acids.

The CDR3 protein is CASSGRDSVQYF. DNA of the CDR3: TGCGCCAGCAGTGGTCGGGATAGCGTTCAGTACTTC. This sequence joins TRBV10-2 and TRBJ2-4; a weak D match, TRBD2 (5 bases). This CDR3 comprises 12 residues. The germline V and J ends were trimmed by 4 bases and 11 bases, with 12 bases remaining between them. CDR1 and CDR2 from the germline V gene are WSHSY and SAAADI.

This clone is a singleton in its sample. This chain links TRBV30 with TRBJ2-6; D not certain. V lost 2 bases and J 0 bases, leaving 8 bases between the germline ends. This CDR3 has 15 amino acids. Germline CDR1 reads GTSNPN; CDR2 reads SVGIG (reference sequence). The CDR3 region is CAWSYAYSGANVLTF. The CDR3 DNA reads as TGTGCCTGGAGTTATGCCTACTCTGGGGCCAACGTCCTGACTTTC.

DNA of the CDR3: TGTGCCAGCAGTTCTACACAGGGCACCTATGGCTACACCTTC. The encoded protein is CASSSTQGTYGYTF. The rearrangement joins TRBV6-2 or TRBV6-3 to TRBJ1-2, with a weak D call TRBD1 (6 bases). The V end lost 4 bases, the J end lost 4 bases, and 13 bases lay between the germline ends. The CDR3 spans 14 residues. The germline gives CDR1 MNHEY, CDR2 SVGEGT.

The chain uses TRBV12-3 or TRBV12-4 and TRBJ2-1, with D maybe TRBD2 (6 bases). The length of the CDR3 is 13 residues. Trimming removed 0 bases from V and 10 bases from J, with 10 bases in between. The CDR3, as DNA: TGTGCCAGCAGTTTAGCTGTTGCGGGGGAGCAGTTCTTC. It specifies CASSLAVAGEQFF.

This clone was found many times. The gene calls are TRBV19 and TRBJ2-7, with D maybe TRBD1 (5 bases). Germline loops: CDR1 LNHDA, CDR2 SQIVND (reference sequence). V was pared by 0 bases and J by 1 base, with 10 bases between. This CDR3 is 15 amino acids long. CDR3 sequence (DNA): TGTGCCAGTAGTATAGATCCACAGGTTTCCTACGAGCAGTACTTC. Translated: CASSIDPQVSYEQYF.

The chain uses TRBV28 and TRBJ1-3; no reliable D call. Germline CDR1 reads MDHEN; CDR2 reads SYDVKM. Trimming removed 7 bases from V and 8 bases from J, with 9 bases in between. There are 11 residues in the CDR3. For the CDR3, the DNA is TGTGCCAGCAAGACCGGGGACACCATATATTTT. It is translated as CASKTGDTIYF.

The gene calls are TRBV29-1 and TRBJ2-5, with D perhaps matching TRBD2 (5 bases). The CDR3 loop spans 13 amino acids. Per the germline V gene, CDR1 is SQVTM and CDR2 is ANQGSEA. V gave up 4 bases and J gave up 4 bases, with 13 bases separating them. CDR3 sequence reads: CSVAPTRAETQYF. CDR3 coding DNA: TGCAGCGTTGCGCCAACTAGAGCAGAGACCCAGTACTTC.

This chain links TRBV7-2 with TRBJ1-2; 8 bases are a match to TRBD1. The CDR3 runs to 15 residues. CDR1 and CDR2 from the germline V gene are SGHTA and FQGNSA. J lost 5 bases, V lost 1 base, and 6 bases had no gene match. DNA of the CDR3: TGTGCCAGCAGCTTAGAATACAGGGGGTCGTATGGCTACACCTTC. It codes for CASSLEYRGSYGYTF.

The rearrangement joins TRBV7-2 to TRBJ2-1; TRBD1 matches 7 bases. The CDR3 length is 15 residues. Germline CDR1 and CDR2: SGHTA and FQGNSA. The V and J ends lost 3 bases and 4 bases, in that order; junction bases with no gene match: 6. The CDR3 DNA sequence: TGTGCCAGCAGCTTCGACAGGGCATCGTACAATGAGCAGTTCTTC. It specifies CASSFDRASYNEQFF.

This chain uses TRBV27 with TRBJ1-4, with D maybe TRBD1 (5 bases). CDR3 size: 17 residues. From germline, CDR1 is MNHEY and CDR2 SMNVEV (reference sequence). V gave up 3 bases and J gave up 8 bases, with 22 bases separating them. Written as DNA, the CDR3 is TGTGCCAGCAGTTTCAAAGGATCCGGCAGGGTGACAGAAAAACTGTTTTTT. Amino acids: CASSFKGSGRVTEKLFF.

V and J are TRBV18 and TRBJ2-7, with 7 bases that match TRBD2. Looked up from germline, CDR1 is KGHSH and CDR2 is LQKENI. The CDR3 is made up of 15 amino acids. Trimming cost V 1 base and J 3 bases; bases outside gene matches: 6. The CDR3: CASSPQPSGLYEQYF. The CDR3 DNA reads TGTGCCAGCTCACCACAGCCTAGCGGTCTCTACGAGCAGTACTTC. Looking up the rest from reference TRBV18 and TRBJ2-7 gives the full variable domain: NAGVMQNPRHLVRRRGQEARLRCSPMKGHSHVYWYRQLPEEGLKFMVYLQKENIIDESGMPKERFSAEFPKEGPSILRIQQVVRGDSAAYFCASSPQPSGLYEQYFGPGTRLTVT.